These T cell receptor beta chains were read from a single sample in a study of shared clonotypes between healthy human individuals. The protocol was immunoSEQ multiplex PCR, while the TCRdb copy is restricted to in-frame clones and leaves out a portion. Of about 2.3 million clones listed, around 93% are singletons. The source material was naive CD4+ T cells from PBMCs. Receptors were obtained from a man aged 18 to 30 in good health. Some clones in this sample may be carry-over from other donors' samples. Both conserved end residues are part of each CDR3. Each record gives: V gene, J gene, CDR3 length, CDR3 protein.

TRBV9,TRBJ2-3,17,CASSVEASGSNTDTQYF
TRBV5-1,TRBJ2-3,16,CASSLALASGADTQYF
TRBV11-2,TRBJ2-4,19,CASRDPGLAGILAKNIQYF
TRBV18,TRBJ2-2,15,CASSPRLAVTGELFF
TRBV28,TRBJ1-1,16,CASSKRGQEENTEAFF
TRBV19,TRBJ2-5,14,CASSIGRFQETQYF
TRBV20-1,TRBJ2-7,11,CSAQGSYEQYF
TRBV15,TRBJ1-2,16,CATSIRTGGTYYGYTF
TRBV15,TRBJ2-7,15,CATSRDGGGWAGQYF
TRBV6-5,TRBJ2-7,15,CASSYQQGAGYEQYF
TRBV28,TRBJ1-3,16,CASSQYRGLGGNTIYF
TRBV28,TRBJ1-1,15,CASSYLAGGTTEAFF
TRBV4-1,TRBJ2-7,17,CASSQEIVGGRRNEQYF
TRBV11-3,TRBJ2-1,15,CASSLGTSSYDEQFF
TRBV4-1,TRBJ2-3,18,CASSQSVVLAVETDTQYF
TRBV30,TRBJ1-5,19,CAWSAPRQGATIRIQPQHF
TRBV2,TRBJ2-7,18,CASRGTGMAQGDYYEQYF
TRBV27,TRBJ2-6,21,CASRLRRGLAGSHSGANVLTF
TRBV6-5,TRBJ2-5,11,CATAAGETQYF
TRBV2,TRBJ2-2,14,CASSGTVNTGELFF
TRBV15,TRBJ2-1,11,CATSSRLMQFF
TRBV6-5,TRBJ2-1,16,CASSYSQPTSSGRALF
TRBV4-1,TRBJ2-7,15,CASRPDREGSYEQYF